The 27 T cell receptor beta chains below were found in one sample sequenced in a study of type 1 and type 2 diabetes patients. Amplification started from genomic DNA. Multiplex PCR with 30 forward and 13 reverse primers amplified the TCR beta CDR3. TCRdb reprocessed the multiplex PCR reads via MiXCR and lists one record per CDR3 protein. Here the sample spans 250,000 or so distinct CDR3 sequences, approximately 50% being singletons. Sequenced sample: peripheral blood mononuclear cells (PBMCs). Every receptor here comes from a man younger than 30 with type 2 diabetes.

The rearrangement uses TRBV6-1 and TRBJ2-5; D might be TRBD1 (6 bases). CDR1 MNHNS and CDR2 SASEGT come from the germline V gene. The CDR3 covers 15 residues. V was shortened by 0 bases and J by 5 bases, with 13 bases between the two germline ends. This CDR3 reads CASSEAQGWSETQYF. As DNA, the CDR3 is TGTGCCAGCAGTGAAGCACAGGGTTGGAGCGAGACCCAGTACTTC.

The gene calls are TRBV10-1 and TRBJ2-3, with D possibly being TRBD2 (6 bases). The CDR3 is 13 amino acids. Trimming took off 2 bases at V and 7 bases at J, with 10 bases between the two ends. Germline V lookup: CDR1 WNHNN, CDR2 SYGVQD (reference sequence). The CDR3 nucleotides read TGCGCCAGCAGTGAGCCGGGACTTCATACGCAGTATTTT. This codes for CASSEPGLHTQYF.

This clonotype turned up a few times. This sequence joins TRBV19 and TRBJ2-5; D unresolved. Trimming shortened V by 5 bases and J by 1 base, and 8 bases separated the two germline ends. Looked up from germline, CDR1 is LNHDA and CDR2 is SQIVND (reference sequence). This CDR3 comprises 13 residues. This CDR3 is CASSRAIQETQYF. The CDR3 coding sequence is TGTGCCAGTAGTCGGGCAATCCAAGAGACCCAGTACTTC.

This clonotype was counted only a few times. The chain joins TRBV12-5 to TRBJ2-7, with D possibly called TRBD1 or TRBD2 (5 bases each). The V gene lost 7 bases and the J gene lost 5 bases, with 18 bases spanning the gap. Germline V gene data show CDR1 as LGHNT and CDR2 as FRNRAP. CDR3 length: 14 amino acids. The CDR3 loop is CASAADTGTDEQYF. CDR3 nucleotides: TGTGCTAGTGCCGCCGACACGGGGACCGACGAGCAGTACTTC.

The chain is built from TRBV7-2 and TRBJ1-1; D is perhaps TRBD1 (6 bases). This CDR3 spans 15 amino acids. From germline, CDR1 is SGHTA and CDR2 FQGNSA. The V end was cut by 5 bases, the J end by 4 bases, with 17 bases between. In DNA, the CDR3 is TGTGCCAGCAGCCCCTACGCGGGGGGCGGCACTGAAGCTTTCTTT. This gives the protein CASSPYAGGGTEAFF.

The rearrangement joins TRBV7-3 to TRBJ1-5; 8 nucleotides align to TRBD1. This CDR3 comprises 15 residues. Germline values: CDR1 SGHTA, CDR2 FQGTGA. The J segment lost 6 bases and the V segment lost 5 bases, leaving 9 bases of the junction unmatched. CDR3 nucleotide sequence: TGTGCCAGCAGCGCCGGGACAGGCGAAGGTCAGCCCCAGCATTTT. As protein: CASSAGTGEGQPQHF.

This chain uses TRBV5-1 with TRBJ2-2, with D possibly being TRBD1 (6 bases). Germline V gives CDR1 SGHRS, CDR2 YFSETQ. Trimming took 3 bases from V and 4 from J, leaving 13 bases between them. This CDR3 has 15 residues. CDR3 sequence (DNA): TGCGCCAGCAGCTCGGGACAATTGCGCACCGGGGAGCTGTTTTTT. Translated: CASSSGQLRTGELFF. Full variable domain (remainder filled in from reference TRBV5-1 and TRBJ2-2): KAGVTQTPRYLIKTRGQQVTLSCSPISGHRSVSWYQQTPGQGLQFLFEYFSETQRNKGNFPGRFSGRQFSNSRSEMNVSTLELGDSALYLCASSSGQLRTGELFFGEGSRLTVL.

A remark on this clonotype: A read error may account for a junction end that differs from germline. The chain combines TRBV9 with TRBJ1-1; 8 positions match TRBD1. The CDR3 is 13 residues long. Per the germline V gene, CDR1 is SGDLS and CDR2 is YYNGEE. In DNA, the CDR3 is TGCGCCAGCAGCTTTCAGGGGGCAAGGGAAGCTTTCTTT. This translates into CASSFQGAREAFF.

This clonotype was detected a few times. This chain uses TRBV5-1 with TRBJ1-2, with D hard to call. The germline V and J ends were trimmed by 0 bases and 4 bases, with 7 bases remaining between them. Germline assignment: CDR1 SGHRS and CDR2 YFSETQ. CDR3 size: 13 residues. In DNA, the CDR3 is TGCGCCAGCAGCTTGGGGGAGTTCTATGGCTACACCTTC. Amino acids: CASSLGEFYGYTF.

This clonotype came up many times. The chain carries TRBV30 and TRBJ2-5, with D hard to call. This CDR3 has 10 amino acids. Germline V lookup: CDR1 GTSNPN, CDR2 SVGIG (reference sequence). Trimming removed 3 bases at V and 5 bases at J, with 4 bases between. CDR3 loop: CAWRSETQYF. CDR3 nucleotides: TGTGCCTGGAGAAGCGAGACCCAGTACTTC.

A few counts support this clonotype. The chain has TRBV29-1 and TRBJ2-7; D perhaps matches TRBD2 (6 bases). Germline V CDR1 and CDR2: SQVTM, ANQGSEA. The CDR3 contains 14 residues. V lost 2 bases to trimming and J lost 5 bases, with 16 bases between them. CDR3 amino acids: CSVETAGREDEQYF. The CDR3 nucleotides are TGCAGCGTTGAAACGGCGGGCAGGGAGGACGAGCAGTACTTC.

Here the CDR3 DNA reads TGTGCCAGTAGTATTCTATTTTCCCTAGGACGGAATGCAACTAATGAAAAACTGTTTTTT. The encoded protein is CASSILFSLGRNATNEKLFF. The gene calls are TRBV19 and TRBJ1-4, with D unclear. CDR1 is LNHDA, CDR2 SQIVND, per germline (reference sequence). The CDR3 totals 20 residues. The V and J ends lost 3 bases and 0 bases respectively, with 23 bases between them.

As to this clonotype: A much larger clone sits a single nucleotide away, making a read error possible. Here the CDR3 reads CASSPTGGYEQFF. In nucleotides, the CDR3 is TGTGCCAGCAGCCCGACGGGGGGCTACGAGCAGTTCTTC. The chain couples TRBV7-6 to TRBJ2-7; weak D call: TRBD2 (7 bases). The assigned J gene may be wrong: the sequence end matches TRBJ2-1 better. The CDR3 sequence is 13 residues long. CDR1 is SGHVS and CDR2 is FNYEAQ in the germline V gene.

This clonotype was seen repeatedly, ten times or more. The V gene is TRBV30, the J gene TRBJ2-5, with TRBD2 matching 10 bases. CDR1 is GTSNPN and CDR2 is SVGIG in the germline V gene (reference sequence). The V segment lost 3 bases and the J segment 3 bases; nucleotides outside the gene matches: 10. The CDR3 is 16 residues long. CDR3 protein: CAWSASRTSGKETQYF. CDR3 sequence (DNA): TGTGCCTGGAGCGCCTCCCGGACTAGCGGAAAAGAGACCCAGTACTTC.

The chain is built from TRBV15 and TRBJ2-7, with 7 nucleotides matching TRBD1. Per the germline V gene, CDR1 is LNHNV and CDR2 is YYDKDF (reference sequence). Trimming took 4 bases from V and 1 from J; bases not matched to a gene: 4. This CDR3 spans 14 amino acids. In DNA, the CDR3 is TGTGCCACCAGCACCCGGGACAGATCCTACGAGCAGTACTTC. Its protein is CATSTRDRSYEQYF.

The chain has TRBV19 and TRBJ2-1, with D possibly matching TRBD1 (6 bases). Per the germline V gene, CDR1 is LNHDA and CDR2 is SQIVND (reference sequence). CDR3 length: 17 amino acids. Trimming pared 5 bases from V and 1 base from J, leaving 18 bases between. CDR3: CASSGRAGTLSYNEQFF. DNA of the CDR3: TGTGCCAGTAGTGGACGCGCCGGGACACTTTCCTACAATGAGCAGTTCTTC.

As concerns this clonotype: Relative to the germline gene, one junction end is altered; a read error may explain this. The rearrangement joins TRBV10-3 to TRBJ1-1; unclear D gene. The V gene's germline CDR1 is ENHRY and CDR2 SYGVKD. The CDR3 covers 15 residues. Written as DNA, the CDR3 is TGTGCCAGCAGTGACTGGGAGGGCGTGTACACTGAAGCTTTCTTT. Translation gives CASSDWEGVYTEAFF.

With respect to this clonotype: A junction boundary mismatches the germline segment, possibly from a read error. V is TRBV12-3 or TRBV12-4 and J is TRBJ2-3; D is possibly TRBD1 (5 bases). The CDR3 contains 14 residues. The CDR3 loop is CATSDPVGLDTQYF. Written as DNA, the CDR3 is TGTGCCACCAGTGACCCTGTGGGGCTTGATACGCAGTATTTT.

The genes are TRBV25-1 and TRBJ2-5; D call uncertain. The CDR3 is 14 residues long. V was shortened by 5 bases and J by 5 bases, with 15 bases between the two germline ends. In germline, CDR1 is MGHDK, CDR2 SYGVNS. CDR3: CASSLLVGLETQYF. As DNA, the CDR3 is TGTGCCAGCAGTTTATTAGTAGGGTTGGAGACCCAGTACTTC.

Notes on this clonotype: A junction boundary mismatches the germline segment, possibly from a read error. This chain uses TRBV30 with TRBJ2-5; TRBD2 matches at 7 bases. Germline V CDR1 and CDR2: GTSNPN, SVGIG (reference sequence). This CDR3 has 13 residues. The CDR3 spells CAWRWLAEETQCF. For the CDR3, the DNA is TGTGCCTGGAGGTGGCTAGCGGAAGAGACCCAGTGCTTC.

V gene TRBV28 combines with J gene TRBJ2-2; D tentatively reads TRBD1 or TRBD2 (5 bases each). The germline V gene encodes CDR1 MDHEN and CDR2 SYDVKM. Trimming stripped 5 bases from V and 3 bases from J, with 13 bases between. The CDR3 length is 15 residues. This chain's CDR3 is CASSPSGPYTGELFF. In DNA, the CDR3 is TGTGCCAGCAGTCCATCGGGGCCCTACACCGGGGAGCTGTTTTTT.

This clonotype was observed a handful of times. The chain carries TRBV7-2 and TRBJ1-5; D unclear. The V gene's germline CDR1 is SGHTA and CDR2 FQGNSA. The CDR3 length is 13 residues. Trimming took 2 bases from V and 5 from J, leaving 7 bases between them. In DNA, the CDR3 is TGTGCCAGCAGCTTAATGGCAGATCAGCCCCAGCATTTT. Protein: CASSLMADQPQHF.

Of note for this clonotype: A much larger clone sits a single nucleotide away, making a read error possible. The chain uses TRBV10-3 and TRBJ1-1, with D hard to call. V was pared by 11 bases and J by 7 bases, with 11 bases between. CDR1 ENHRY and CDR2 SYGVKD come from the germline V gene. CDR3 length: 10 amino acids. CDR3 nucleotides: TGTGCCGTCGACGCAGGTGAAGCTTTCTTT. Amino acids: CAVDAGEAFF.

This clonotype was detected a few times. V usage is TRBV7-6 and J usage is TRBJ2-7; 7 bases map to TRBD1. The CDR3 runs to 17 residues. The trim removed 5 bases at V and 3 bases at J, leaving 16 bases unmatched. The germline V gene encodes CDR1 SGHVS and CDR2 FNYEAQ. The CDR3 loop reads CASSQQPLSTGSYEQYF. CDR3 nucleotides: TGTGCCAGCAGCCAACAGCCCTTATCGACAGGGAGCTACGAGCAGTACTTC. Using reference TRBV7-6 and TRBJ2-7 for the parts outside the CDR3, the full variable domain is GAGVSQSPRYKVTKRGQDVALRCDPISGHVSLYWYRQALGQGPEFLTYFNYEAQQDKSGLPNDRFSAERPEGSISTLTIQRTEQRDSAMYRCASSQQPLSTGSYEQYFGPGTRLTVT.

For this clonotype: One base away lies a much larger clone, so this may be a sequencing read error. Because it lacks the conserved phenylalanine or tryptophan at the end, this CDR3 is likely a read error. The V call is TRBV2, the J call TRBJ2-7, with 7 bases lining up with TRBD1. The CDR3 consists of 12 residues. J lost 5 bases, V lost 6 bases, and 4 bases had no gene match. The germline CDR1 and CDR2 sequences are SNHLY and FYNNEI. CDR3 residues: CASRRQGDEQYL. The CDR3 DNA reads TGTGCCAGCAGAAGGCAGGGGGACGAGCAGTACCTC.

The sample holds many counts of this clonotype. The chain links TRBV2 to TRBJ2-7; a possible D gene is TRBD1 (6 bases). This CDR3 has 14 residues. V lost 7 bases, J lost 0 bases, and 13 bases lay in between. Germline V gene lookup returns CDR1 SNHLY and CDR2 FYNNEI. The CDR3 coding sequence is TGTGCCAGCAACTTTAGGGACAACTCCTACGAGCAGTACTTC. This sequence encodes CASNFRDNSYEQYF. Full variable domain (rest looked up from reference TRBV2 and TRBJ2-7): EPEVTQTPSHQVTQMGQEVILRCVPISNHLYFYWYRQILGQKVEFLVSFYNNEISEKSEIFDDQFSVERPDGSNFTLKIRSTKLEDSAMYFCASNFRDNSYEQYFGPGTRLTVT.

This clonotype appeared a few times. This chain joins TRBV5-5 and TRBJ2-5; 8 bases agree with TRBD1. The junction had 7 bases not matched to a gene; V was cut back by 5 bases and J by 4 bases. Germline assignment: CDR1 SGHKS and CDR2 YYEKEE (reference sequence). The CDR3 consists of 14 residues. CDR3 nucleotides: TGTGCCAGCAGTTTTTGGACAGGGATAGAGACCCAGTACTTC. Translating gives CASSFWTGIETQYF.